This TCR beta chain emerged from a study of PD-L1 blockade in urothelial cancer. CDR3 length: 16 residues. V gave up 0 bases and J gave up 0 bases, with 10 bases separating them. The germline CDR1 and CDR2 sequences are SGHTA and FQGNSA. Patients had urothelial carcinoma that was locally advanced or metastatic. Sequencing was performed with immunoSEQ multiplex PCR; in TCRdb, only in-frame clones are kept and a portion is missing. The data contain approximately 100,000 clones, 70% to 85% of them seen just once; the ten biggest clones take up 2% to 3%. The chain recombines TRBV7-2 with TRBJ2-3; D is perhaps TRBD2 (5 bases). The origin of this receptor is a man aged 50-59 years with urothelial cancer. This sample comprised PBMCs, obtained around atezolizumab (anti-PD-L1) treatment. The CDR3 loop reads CASSLASGFSTDTQYF. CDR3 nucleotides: TGTGCCAGCAGCTTAGCGAGCGGCTTTAGCACAGATACGCAGTATTTT.